Presented here are 27 T cell receptor beta chains from one specimen sequenced in a study of post-analysis software for immune sequencing data (dated by TCRdb to about 2015). The time point tag for this specimen amounts to: second blood draw from one MS patient after hematopoietic stem cell transplantation. The protocol used for the library was PCR. These reads were obtained on an Illumina HiSeq 2500. To reduce PCR and sequencing biases, unique molecular identifiers were built into the TCR beta cDNA libraries. TCRdb applied fastp at Q25 and MiXCR to the public reads, then kept only in-frame beta chains. Rows merge per CDR3 protein into single entries with the most common DNA and genes. The sample profile shows over 150,000 distinct CDR3 sequences; about 37% of them were found once. The ten largest make up 28% of the sample. Here the sequenced sample was blood, taken after autologous hematopoietic stem cell transplantation. The receptors were sampled from a girl between 10 and 17 years old with multiple sclerosis. Donor details come from another sample of the same person, matched by shared clones.

A single count supports this clonotype. The gene calls are TRBV5-1 and TRBJ1-4; no definite D call. V was cut by 0 bases and J by 14 bases, with 23 bases left in between. CDR3 length equals 16 residues. Germline lookup yields CDR1 SGHRS and CDR2 YFSETQ. The CDR3 nucleotides read TGCGCCAGCAGCTTGGAAGGGAACAAGCGAGTTGGCGGGCTGTTTTTT. Translating it yields CASSLEGNKRVGGLFF.

This chain links TRBV7-8 with TRBJ1-1; D is unclear. CDR1 and CDR2 (germline): SGHVS, FQNEAQ. The CDR3 is 16 amino acids. Trimming left V 1 base short and J 4 bases short, with 16 bases between. The CDR3 bases are TGTGCCAGCAGCTTAGGGTCTGGAAACCTGGGCACTGAAGCTTTCTTT. This gives the protein CASSLGSGNLGTEAFF.

Remarks on this clonotype: The junction differs from germline at one of its ends, possibly a read error. This chain uses TRBV12-3 or TRBV12-4 with TRBJ2-2; TRBD2 is a possible D gene (5 bases). The CDR3 loop spans 14 amino acids. The CDR3, as DNA: TGTGCCAGCAGTTTAGGGAGGAACACCGGGGAGCGGTTTTTT. Protein sequence: CASSLGRNTGERFF.

This clonotype was counted a few times. The chain has TRBV5-1 and TRBJ2-7; 9 bases line up with TRBD1. Per germline, CDR1 SGHRS and CDR2 YFSETQ. The CDR3 is 14 residues long. V was pared by 4 bases and J by 3 bases, with 5 bases of the junction left unmatched. This CDR3 reads CASSGTGLLYEQYF. DNA for the CDR3: TGCGCCAGCAGCGGGACAGGGCTTCTCTACGAGCAGTACTTC.

The V and J genes are TRBV9 and TRBJ2-5; tentative D call: TRBD1 (5 bases). Deletions cut 0 bases from V and 2 bases from J, with 14 bases between. The CDR3 runs 16 residues. Germline V gene sequence: CDR1 SGDLS, CDR2 YYNGEE. In DNA, the CDR3 is TGTGCCAGCAGCGTAGGTTGGGAAGGGGCGCAAGAGACCCAGTACTTC. This sequence encodes CASSVGWEGAQETQYF.

The chain is built from TRBV5-1 and TRBJ1-5; perhaps TRBD1 as D (5 bases). Germline CDR1 reads SGHRS; CDR2 reads YFSETQ. This CDR3 is 15 amino acids long. The V and J ends lost 4 bases and 5 bases respectively, with 16 bases between them. CDR3 nucleotide sequence: TGCGCCAGCAGCCCCCGTGCAGGGTTGGATCAGCCCCAGCATTTT. This codes for CASSPRAGLDQPQHF.

Only a few counts were recorded for this clonotype. The CDR3: CASSWTSGVSTDTQYF. The CDR3 nucleotides are TGCGCCAGCAGCTGGACTAGCGGGGTGAGCACAGATACGCAGTATTTT. This chain joins TRBV5-1 and TRBJ2-3, with 12 bases identical to TRBD2. Germline CDR1 is SGHRS and CDR2 is YFSETQ. The CDR3 runs 16 residues. V shed 3 bases and J 0 bases; nucleotides not matched to a gene: 2.

The J gene is TRBJ2-1, the V gene TRBV20-1, with TRBD2 as a possible D gene (6 bases). This CDR3 comprises 13 residues. Germline V gives CDR1 DFQATT, CDR2 SNEGSKA (reference sequence). DNA for the CDR3: TGCAGCCCTCGGGACTTCAATTACAATGAGCAGTTCTTC. Translated, it gives CSPRDFNYNEQFF.

CDR3 coding DNA: TGTGCCACCAGCGCCCATTGGGAGACCCAGTACTTC. Its translation: CATSAHWETQYF. V gene TRBV15 combines with J gene TRBJ2-5; D is unclear. The CDR3 contains 12 residues. Germline CDR1 reads LNHNV; CDR2 reads YYDKDF (reference sequence). V was cut by 5 bases and J by 5 bases, with 9 bases left in between. The full variable domain, its missing parts supplied by reference TRBV15 and TRBJ2-5, is DAMVIQNPRYQVTQFGKPVTLSCSQTLNHNVMYWYQQKSSQAPKLLFHYYDKDFNNEADTPDNFQSRRPNTSFCFLDIRSPGLGDTAMYLCATSAHWETQYFGPGTRLLVL.

This clonotype showed up many times. The gene calls are TRBV6-2 or TRBV6-3 and TRBJ2-7, with 8 positions matching TRBD1. The CDR3 contains 13 residues. The germline gives CDR1 MNHEY, CDR2 SVGEGT. The ends lost 6 bases at V and 4 bases at J; junction bases unmatched: 5. This CDR3 is CASRRGTGYEQYF. As DNA, the CDR3 is TGTGCCAGCAGACGAGGGACAGGATACGAGCAGTACTTC.

This clonotype was seen only a few times. The rearrangement joins TRBV29-1 to TRBJ2-5, with D maybe TRBD1 (6 bases). The germline V and J ends were trimmed by 3 bases and 5 bases, with 10 bases remaining between them. Germline lookup yields CDR1 SQVTM and CDR2 ANQGSEA. This CDR3 contains 12 residues. The CDR3 reads CSVDRGLETQYF. The CDR3 DNA reads TGCAGCGTTGACAGGGGATTGGAGACCCAGTACTTC.

There are a few counts of this clonotype. The chain combines TRBV11-2 with TRBJ2-1; D is ambiguous. Germline CDR1 SGHAT, CDR2 FQNNGV. Deletions cut 3 bases from V and 9 bases from J, with 9 bases between. CDR3 length equals 12 residues. CDR3 nucleotide sequence: TGTGCCAGCAGCTTTCGAGGCTCTGAGCAGTTCTTC. Its translation is CASSFRGSEQFF.

This chain links TRBV20-1 with TRBJ1-2, with 10 positions matching TRBD1. The germline V gene has CDR1 DFQATT and CDR2 SNEGSKA (reference sequence). The CDR3 spans 18 residues. After removal of 0 bases from V and 8 bases from J, the junction contained 18 bases not matched to a gene. Here the CDR3 reads CSARDLTAGTGVLGGYTF. The CDR3, as DNA: TGCAGTGCTAGAGATCTGACGGCTGGGACAGGGGTTCTGGGAGGCTACACCTTC.

The chain has TRBV27 and TRBJ2-7; maybe TRBD1 (5 bases). CDR1 and CDR2 (germline): MNHEY, SMNVEV (reference sequence). The CDR3 is 13 amino acids. V was cut by 5 bases and J by 3 bases, with 11 bases left in between. The CDR3: CASSAGISYEQYF. CDR3 nucleotides: TGTGCCAGCAGTGCAGGGATAAGCTACGAGCAGTACTTC.

V and J are TRBV11-3 and TRBJ2-1, with 9 bases aligning to TRBD2. The J segment lost 7 bases and the V segment lost 5 bases, leaving 15 bases of the junction unmatched. There are 17 residues in the CDR3. Germline V gene data show CDR1 as SGHNT and CDR2 as YENEEA. The CDR3 here is CASSPRLSTSGLNEQFF. CDR3 coding DNA: TGTGCCAGCAGCCCTCGATTGTCGACTAGCGGTCTTAATGAGCAGTTCTTC.

This clonotype showed up just a few times. The gene calls are TRBV9 and TRBJ2-5; D is undetermined. The CDR3 totals 14 residues. Germline V gene data show CDR1 as SGDLS and CDR2 as YYNGEE. Trimming removed 0 bases at V and 3 bases at J, with 9 bases between. The chain's CDR3 is CASSVGATKETQYF. The CDR3 DNA is TGTGCCAGCAGCGTAGGGGCTACCAAAGAGACCCAGTACTTC.

Only a few counts were recorded for this clonotype. The J gene is TRBJ2-6, the V gene TRBV3-1; 9 bases agree with TRBD2. This CDR3 region has 17 residues. Germline V gene sequence: CDR1 LGHDT, CDR2 YNNKEL (reference sequence). With 6 bases clipped from V and 0 bases from J, the junction kept 6 bases outside the gene matches. This CDR3 reads CASSHSGSSSGANVLTF. CDR3 DNA sequence: TGTGCCAGCAGTCATAGCGGGAGCAGCTCTGGGGCCAACGTCCTGACTTTC.

This clonotype was seen repeatedly, ten times or more. The chain links TRBV20-1 to TRBJ2-7; tentatively, D is TRBD1 (5 bases). CDR3 size: 15 residues. Per germline, CDR1 DFQATT and CDR2 SNEGSKA (reference sequence). The ends were cut back, 6 bases at V and 0 bases at J, with 18 bases in the middle. Here the CDR3 reads CSAVLLQGFSYEQYF. The CDR3 nucleotides are TGCAGTGCCGTGCTACTCCAGGGTTTCTCCTACGAGCAGTACTTC.

This clonotype was observed a few times. The gene calls are TRBV7-8 and TRBJ2-7; 7 bases map to TRBD1. The DNA end lines up better with TRBJ2-5; the J call may be wrong. This CDR3 contains 16 residues. CDR1 is SGHVS, CDR2 FQNEAQ, per germline. The CDR3 sequence is CASSQSSGTDSETQYF. For the CDR3, the DNA is TGTGCCAGCAGCCAGTCCTCCGGGACAGACAGCGAGACCCAGTACTTC.

This clonotype was recorded a few times. The chain recombines TRBV10-3 with TRBJ2-7; TRBD2 matches at 13 bases. The CDR3 covers 14 residues. The V gene end was trimmed by 9 bases and the J gene end by 11 bases; junction bases not matched to a gene: 13. The germline CDR1 and CDR2 sequences are ENHRY and SYGVKD. CDR3 nucleotide sequence: TGTGCCATTACTACCGGGACTAGCGGGAAGAGCGAGTACTTC. Encoded protein: CAITTGTSGKSEYF.

This clonotype was seen a few times. This chain uses TRBV4-2 with TRBJ2-1; TRBD2 matches at 9 bases. Germline CDR1 and CDR2: LGHNA and YNFKEQ. V lost 4 bases to trimming and J lost 6 bases; unmatched junction nucleotides: 10. The CDR3 runs to 16 residues. CDR3 sequence (DNA): TGTGCCAGCAGCCGAGTAAGCGGGAGGCCCTTCAATGAGCAGTTCTTC. Protein sequence: CASSRVSGRPFNEQFF.

With regard to this clonotype: A read error may produce the germline difference seen at one junction end. The J gene is TRBJ2-4, the V gene TRBV9; TRBD1 matches at 7 bases. With the DNA end fitting TRBJ2-7 better, the J assignment may be wrong. Germline-derived CDR1 and CDR2 are SGDLS and YYNGEE. This CDR3 spans 15 amino acids. CDR3 protein: CASSLEGDSSHEQYF. DNA for the CDR3: TGTGCCAGCAGCTTAGAGGGGGACAGCTCCCACGAGCAGTACTTC.

The V gene is TRBV5-4, the J gene TRBJ2-3; D ambiguous. CDR3 length equals 14 residues. Germline values: CDR1 SGHNT, CDR2 YYREEE (reference sequence). Deletions cut 0 bases from V and 4 bases from J, with 9 bases between. CDR3 in DNA: TGTGCCAGCAGCTTGGTGTCTACACCAGATACGCAGTATTTT. It codes for CASSLVSTPDTQYF.

As concerns this clonotype: A much larger clone is a single base away; this may be a read error. The V gene is TRBV4-3, the J gene TRBJ1-6; no firm D call. In germline, CDR1 is LGHNA, CDR2 YSLEER. The CDR3 sequence is 17 residues long. This CDR3 reads CASSQEGRSSHNSPLHF. The CDR3 DNA reads TGCGCCAGCAGCCAAGAGGGTCGAAGCTCCCATAATTCACCCCTCCACTTT.

This sequence joins TRBV5-6 and TRBJ1-5; TRBD1 agrees at 8 bases. Germline CDR1 and CDR2: SGHDT and YYEEEE. The CDR3 loop spans 17 amino acids. V was pared by 4 bases and J by 0 bases, with 9 bases of the junction left unmatched. The CDR3: CASSRRTGSTSNQPQHF. CDR3 in DNA: TGTGCCAGCAGCCGACGGACAGGGAGTACTAGCAATCAGCCCCAGCATTTT.

This clonotype was observed a few times. The V gene is TRBV2, the J gene TRBJ2-5; 7 positions agree with TRBD1. The V and J ends lost 5 bases and 1 base, in that order; junction bases with no gene match: 7. The CDR3 is 15 amino acids. Germline lookup yields CDR1 SNHLY and CDR2 FYNNEI. DNA of the CDR3: TGTGCCAGCAGTCGGCTACAGGGGTTCCAAGAGACCCAGTACTTC. Protein product: CASSRLQGFQETQYF.

This clonotype was detected only a few times. The chain is built from TRBV10-3 and TRBJ2-5; TRBD2 agrees at 9 bases. From germline, CDR1 is ENHRY and CDR2 SYGVKD. The CDR3 totals 13 residues. The CDR3 spells CAVAGGAQETQYF. CDR3 DNA sequence: TGTGCAGTCGCGGGAGGGGCCCAAGAGACCCAGTACTTC.